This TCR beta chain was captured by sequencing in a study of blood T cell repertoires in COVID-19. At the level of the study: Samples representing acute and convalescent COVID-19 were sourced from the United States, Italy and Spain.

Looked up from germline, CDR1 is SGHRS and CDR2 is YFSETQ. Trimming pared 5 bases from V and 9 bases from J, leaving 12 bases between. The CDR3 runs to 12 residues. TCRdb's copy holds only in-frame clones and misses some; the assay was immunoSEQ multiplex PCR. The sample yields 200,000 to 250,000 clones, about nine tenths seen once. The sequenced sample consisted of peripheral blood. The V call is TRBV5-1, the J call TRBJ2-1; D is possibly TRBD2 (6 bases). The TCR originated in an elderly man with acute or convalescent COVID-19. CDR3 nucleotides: TGCGCCAGCAGTATAGTGGGGGGTGAGCAGTTCTTC. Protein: CASSIVGGEQFF.